There are a few counts of the clone carrying this T cell receptor beta chain. Study processing details: Cell counts per sample came from amplifying reference gene primers. Data came from immunoSEQ multiplex PCR; TCRdb stores just in-frame clones and leaves some out. V, J and clone size derive from that table, while D and trimming were established from the DNA sequence. Among 110,000 to 150,000 clones listed, roughly 84% were seen once. This entry comes from a study of blood T cell repertoires in COVID-19. About the research overall: The United States, Italy and Spain supplied acute and convalescent COVID-19 samples. From T cells, B-cell-depleted T cells, or PBMCs came the material, which was cDNA or gDNA.

With V trimmed by 6 bases and J by 8 bases, 4 bases remained unmatched. This CDR3 contains 11 residues. Germline CDR1 reads DFQATT; CDR2 reads SNEGSKA (reference sequence). This chain uses TRBV20-1 with TRBJ1-1, with 9 nucleotides matching TRBD1. Sequenced material: peripheral blood. The clonotype originates from a human donor in a cohort sampled during active COVID-19. CDR3 region: CSASGTGEAFF. For the CDR3, the DNA is TGCAGTGCATCCGGGACAGGGGAAGCTTTCTTT.